Listed here is a single TCR beta chain. Its antigen is unknown. Germline V gives CDR1 LNHNV, CDR2 YYDKDF (reference sequence). CDR3 size: 16 residues. Trimming left V 7 bases short and J 8 bases short, with 26 bases between. This sample was taken from a study of post-analysis software for immune sequencing data. Study-wide findings and caveats: In patients, five TRBV segments were more frequent than in controls, with TRBV5-6, TRBV5-1 and TRBV20-1 among them.

Libraries were made from TCR beta cDNA, and they carried unique molecular identifiers. In TCRdb, the PCR reads were re-called with MiXCR into one record per CDR3 protein. Of fewer than 850,000 distinct CDR3 sequences in the sample, 25% to 30% were seen once. The TCR was taken from a girl aged 10 to 17 with multiple sclerosis. Sequencing was done on a sample of blood. The V gene is TRBV15, the J gene TRBJ1-2, with D possibly TRBD1 on 6 matching bases. The CDR3 nucleotides are TGTGCCACCAACCCTAGACAGGAGGTCTATGTCGGCGGCTACACCTTC. Translated, it gives CATNPRQEVYVGGYTF.